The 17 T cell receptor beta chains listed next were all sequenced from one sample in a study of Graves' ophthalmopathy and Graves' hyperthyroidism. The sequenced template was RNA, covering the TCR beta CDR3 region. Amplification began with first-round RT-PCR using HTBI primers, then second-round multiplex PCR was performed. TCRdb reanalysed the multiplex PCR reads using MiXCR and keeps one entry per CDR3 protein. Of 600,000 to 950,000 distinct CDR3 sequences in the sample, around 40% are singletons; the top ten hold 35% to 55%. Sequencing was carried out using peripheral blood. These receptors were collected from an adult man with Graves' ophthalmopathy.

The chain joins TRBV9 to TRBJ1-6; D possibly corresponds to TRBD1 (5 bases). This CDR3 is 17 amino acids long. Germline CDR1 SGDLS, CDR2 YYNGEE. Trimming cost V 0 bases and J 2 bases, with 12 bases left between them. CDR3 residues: CASSVEPQQAYNSPLHF. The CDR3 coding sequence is TGTGCCAGCAGCGTAGAGCCCCAACAGGCCTATAATTCACCCCTCCACTTT.

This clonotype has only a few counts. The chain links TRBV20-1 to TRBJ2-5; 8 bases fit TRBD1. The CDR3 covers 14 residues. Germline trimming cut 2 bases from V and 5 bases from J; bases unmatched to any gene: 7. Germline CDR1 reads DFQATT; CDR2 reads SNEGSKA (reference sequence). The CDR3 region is CSARSRGRLETQYF. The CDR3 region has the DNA TGCAGTGCTAGAAGCAGGGGGCGCCTGGAGACCCAGTACTTC.

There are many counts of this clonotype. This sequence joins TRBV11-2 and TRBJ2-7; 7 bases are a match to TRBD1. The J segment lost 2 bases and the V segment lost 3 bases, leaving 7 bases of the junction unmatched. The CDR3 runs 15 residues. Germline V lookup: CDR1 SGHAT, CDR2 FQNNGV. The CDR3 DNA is TGTGCCAGCAGCTTTGTTGGACAGGTGACCTACGAGCAGTACTTC. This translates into CASSFVGQVTYEQYF.

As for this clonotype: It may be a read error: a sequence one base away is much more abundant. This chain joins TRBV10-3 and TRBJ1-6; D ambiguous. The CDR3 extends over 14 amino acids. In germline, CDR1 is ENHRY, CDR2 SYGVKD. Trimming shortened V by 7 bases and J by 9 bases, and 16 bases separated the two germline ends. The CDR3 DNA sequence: TGTGCCATCAAGCCGGGCCTCACTAGTTCACCCCTCCACTTT. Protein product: CAIKPGLTSSPLHF.

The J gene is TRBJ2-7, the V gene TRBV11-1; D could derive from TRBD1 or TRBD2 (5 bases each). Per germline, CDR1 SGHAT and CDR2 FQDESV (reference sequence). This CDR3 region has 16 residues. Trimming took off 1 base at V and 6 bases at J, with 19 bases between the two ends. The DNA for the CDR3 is TGTGCCAGCAGCTTAGGCTCGGGACCCACCTGGGGCGAGCAGTACTTC. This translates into CASSLGSGPTWGEQYF.

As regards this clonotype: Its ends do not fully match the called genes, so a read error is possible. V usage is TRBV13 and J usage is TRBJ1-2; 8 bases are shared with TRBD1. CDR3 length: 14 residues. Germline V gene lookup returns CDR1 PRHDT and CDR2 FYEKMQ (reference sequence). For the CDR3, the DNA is TGTGCCAGCACCGGACAGGGTTTGAACTATGACTACACCTTC. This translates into CASTGQGLNYDYTF.

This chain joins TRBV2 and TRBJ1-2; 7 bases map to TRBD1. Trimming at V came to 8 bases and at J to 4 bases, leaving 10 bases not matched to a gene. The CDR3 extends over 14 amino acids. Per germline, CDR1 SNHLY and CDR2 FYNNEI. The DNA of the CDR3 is TGTGCCAGCTCTCCCGGGACAGAGTCCTATGGCTACACCTTC. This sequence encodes CASSPGTESYGYTF.

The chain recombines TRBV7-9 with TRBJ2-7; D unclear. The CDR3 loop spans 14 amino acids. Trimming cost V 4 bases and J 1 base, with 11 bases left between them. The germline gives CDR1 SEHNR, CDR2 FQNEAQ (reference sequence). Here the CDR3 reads CASSSTWGSYEQYF. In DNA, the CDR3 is TGTGCCAGCAGCTCTACCTGGGGATCCTACGAGCAGTACTTC.

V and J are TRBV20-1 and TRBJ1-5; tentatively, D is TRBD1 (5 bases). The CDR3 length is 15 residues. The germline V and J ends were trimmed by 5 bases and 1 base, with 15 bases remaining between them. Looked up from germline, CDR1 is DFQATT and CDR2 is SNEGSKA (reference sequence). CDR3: CSAPITRQSNQPQHF. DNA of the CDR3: TGCAGTGCTCCCATCACTCGACAGAGCAATCAGCCCCAGCATTTT.

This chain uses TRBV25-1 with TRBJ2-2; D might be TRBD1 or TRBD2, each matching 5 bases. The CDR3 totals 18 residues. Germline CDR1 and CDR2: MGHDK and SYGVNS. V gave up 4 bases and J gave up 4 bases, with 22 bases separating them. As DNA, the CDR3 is TGTGCCAGCAGTGCTAGGGCCCCCGGTTCAGGGAGCACCGGGGAGCTGTTTTTT. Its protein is CASSARAPGSGSTGELFF. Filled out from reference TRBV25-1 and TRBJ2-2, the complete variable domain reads EADIYQTPRYLVIGTGKKITLECSQTMGHDKMYWYQQDPGMELHLIHYSYGVNSTEKGDLSSESTVSRIRTEHFPLTLESARPSHTSQYLCASSARAPGSGSTGELFFGEGSRLTVL.

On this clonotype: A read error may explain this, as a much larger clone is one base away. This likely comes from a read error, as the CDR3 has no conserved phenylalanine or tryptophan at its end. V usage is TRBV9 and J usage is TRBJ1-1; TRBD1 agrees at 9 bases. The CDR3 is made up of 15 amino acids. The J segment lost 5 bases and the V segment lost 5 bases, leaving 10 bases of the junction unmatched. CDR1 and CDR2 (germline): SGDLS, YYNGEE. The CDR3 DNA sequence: TGTGCCAGCAGTCCTACCGGGACAGGGCAGACTGAAGCTTTCCTT. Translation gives CASSPTGTGQTEAFL.

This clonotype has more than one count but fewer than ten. The CDR3 reads CASSEERWSGGAWNEQYF. Here the CDR3 DNA reads TGTGCCAGCAGTGAAGAGCGATGGAGCGGGGGGGCGTGGAACGAGCAGTACTTC. This chain joins TRBV6-1 and TRBJ2-7, with 10 bases identical to TRBD2. V was pared by 1 base and J by 5 bases, with 14 bases of the junction left unmatched. In germline, CDR1 is MNHNS, CDR2 SASEGT. The CDR3 has 18 amino acids.

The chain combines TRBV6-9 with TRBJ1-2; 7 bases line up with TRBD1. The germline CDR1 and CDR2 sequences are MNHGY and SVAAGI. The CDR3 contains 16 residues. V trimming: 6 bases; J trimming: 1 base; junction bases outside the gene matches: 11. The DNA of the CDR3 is TGTGCCAGCAGACCTCCCCGGGACAGAATTAACTATGGCTACACCTTC. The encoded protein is CASRPPRDRINYGYTF.

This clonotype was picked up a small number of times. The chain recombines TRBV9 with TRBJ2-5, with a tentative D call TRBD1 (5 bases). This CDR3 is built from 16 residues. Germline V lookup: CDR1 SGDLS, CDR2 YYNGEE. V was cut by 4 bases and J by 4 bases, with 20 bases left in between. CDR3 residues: CASSQDWSAGRETQYF. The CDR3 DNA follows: TGTGCCAGCAGCCAAGATTGGAGTGCAGGGCGAGAGACCCAGTACTTC.

Here the CDR3 reads CASRTAPLEQYF. The DNA of the CDR3 is TGTGCCAGCCGGACGGCCCCCCTCGAGCAGTACTTC. The gene calls are TRBV24-1 and TRBJ2-7; D is unclear. The V gene lost 11 bases and the J gene lost 6 bases, with 16 bases spanning the gap. This CDR3 is 12 amino acids long. The germline V gene has CDR1 KGHDR and CDR2 SFDVKD.

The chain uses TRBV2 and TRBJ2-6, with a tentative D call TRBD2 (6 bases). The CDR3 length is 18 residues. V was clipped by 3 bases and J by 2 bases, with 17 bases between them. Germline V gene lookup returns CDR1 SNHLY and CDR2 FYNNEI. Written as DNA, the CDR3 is TGTGCCAGCAGTGACCCCCCAGGGACTGCCCCTGGGGCCAACGTCCTGACTTTC. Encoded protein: CASSDPPGTAPGANVLTF.

The CDR3 region is CASSVLQGVSTGELFF. The CDR3 DNA reads as TGTGCCAGCAGCGTACTTCAGGGTGTTTCCACCGGGGAGCTGTTTTTT. The rearrangement joins TRBV9 to TRBJ2-2; perhaps TRBD1 as D (5 bases). V was shortened by 1 base and J by 4 bases, with 14 bases between the two germline ends. The CDR3 spans 16 residues. Germline V gene lookup returns CDR1 SGDLS and CDR2 YYNGEE.